This TCR beta chain was documented in a study of identical twins. This clonotype has ten or more counts. TCRdb re-derived calls from the 5' RACE reads in MiXCR, one entry per CDR3 protein. Of hundreds of thousands of distinct CDR3 sequences in the sample, approximately 6% were seen once. The sequence came from a man aged 18 to 29 in good health. Sequencing was performed on naive T cells sorted from blood.

The CDR3 sequence: CATLGRLSTDTQYF. The CDR3 DNA follows: TGTGCCACCCTGGGGCGATTAAGCACAGATACGCAGTATTTT. The chain carries TRBV28 and TRBJ2-3; tentatively, D is TRBD1 (5 bases). Germline V gives CDR1 MDHEN, CDR2 SYDVKM. Deletions cut 10 bases from V and 0 bases from J, with 14 bases between. The CDR3 spans 14 residues. The full variable domain, completed using reference TRBV28 and TRBJ2-3, is DVKVTQSSRYLVKRTGEKVFLECVQDMDHENMFWYRQDPGLGLRLIYFSYDVKMKEKGDIPEGYSVSREKKERFSLILESASTNQTSMYLCATLGRLSTDTQYFGPGTRLTVL.